This TCR beta chain was obtained from a study of T-cell reconstitution after alpha-beta-depleted transplantation in children. A library of TCRbeta sequences, prepared with unique molecular identifiers, was generated. TCRdb reprocessed the PCR reads with MiXCR, giving one entry per CDR3 protein. Of 500,000 to 600,000 distinct CDR3 sequences detected, 20% to 30% appear once; the ten largest clones hold around a third. Germline V gene sequence: CDR1 MGHRA, CDR2 YSYEKL. The CDR3 runs to 16 residues. J gave up 2 bases and V 4 bases, and 6 bases lay outside the gene matches. The sample holds one count of this clonotype.

This sequence was found in a boy under three years old with Wiskott-Aldrich syndrome, due to receive a stem cell transplant. The chain links TRBV4-1 to TRBJ1-5, with 9 positions matching TRBD1. Sequenced here: PBMCs, sampled before TCRalphabeta/CD19-depleted stem cell transplant. Written as DNA, the CDR3 is TGCGCCAGCAGCCGAGGGACAGGGATGCGCAATCAGCCCCAGCATTTT. Translating it yields CASSRGTGMRNQPQHF.